This T cell receptor beta chain was found in a study of T cells after yellow fever vaccination. 5'RACE template switching added a universal primer site and UMIs to TCR cDNA. TCRdb reanalysed the 5' RACE reads using MiXCR and keeps one entry per CDR3 protein. Among almost 30,000 distinct CDR3 sequences listed, approximately 6% were seen once. This clonotype was detected only a few times. This CDR3 has 12 amino acids. Trimming shortened V by 8 bases and J by 2 bases, and 6 bases separated the two germline ends. From germline, CDR1 is ENHRY and CDR2 SYGVKD. This sample comprised PBMCs, either bulk or a sorted T-cell subset (CD4+, CD8+, memory, or dextramer-sorted; not recorded which), obtained on the day of the yellow fever booster vaccination. The chain is built from TRBV10-3 and TRBJ2-2, with D hard to call. The clonotype was recovered from a man aged 25-45 years who received the YFV17D yellow fever vaccine. The CDR3 protein is CAISPNTGELFF. CDR3 nucleotide sequence: TGTGCCATCTCTCCTAACACCGGGGAGCTGTTTTTT.